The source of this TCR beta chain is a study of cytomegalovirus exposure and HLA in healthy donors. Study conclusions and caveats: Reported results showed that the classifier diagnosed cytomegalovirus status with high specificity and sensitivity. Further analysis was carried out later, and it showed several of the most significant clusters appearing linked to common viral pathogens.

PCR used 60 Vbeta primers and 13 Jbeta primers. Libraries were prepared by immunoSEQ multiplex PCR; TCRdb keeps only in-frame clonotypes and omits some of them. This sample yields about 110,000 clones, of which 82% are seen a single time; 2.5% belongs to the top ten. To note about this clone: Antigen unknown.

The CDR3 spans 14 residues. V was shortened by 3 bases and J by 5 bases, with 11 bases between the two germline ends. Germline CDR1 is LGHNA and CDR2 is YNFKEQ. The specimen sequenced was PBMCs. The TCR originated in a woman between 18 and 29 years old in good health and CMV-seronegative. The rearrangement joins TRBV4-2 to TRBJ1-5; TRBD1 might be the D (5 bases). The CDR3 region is CASSHLGVYQPQHF. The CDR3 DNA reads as TGTGCCAGCAGCCACCTAGGGGTCTATCAGCCCCAGCATTTT.